This TCR beta chain came from a study of post-analysis software for immune sequencing data. About the research overall: The cohort encompassed relapsing-remitting, secondary progressive and progressive-relapsing multiple sclerosis disease courses. The study, taken as a whole, reports: The study found TRBV5-6, TRBV5-1 and TRBV20-1 among five TRBV segments more frequent in patients than controls. Analysis by F measure revealed that same-batch samples clustered strongly together.

This CDR3 has 13 amino acids. V was pared by 4 bases and J by 12 bases, with 16 bases between. The germline V gene encodes CDR1 SGHVS and CDR2 FNYEAQ. Prepared libraries of TCR beta cDNA carried unique molecular identifiers. A single record per CDR3 protein comes from TCRdb applying MiXCR to the PCR reads. Among fewer than 700,000 distinct CDR3 sequences, 44% were seen once, and the ten largest hold about 1.5%. Details on this clonotype: Its cognate antigen is unknown.

The specimen sequenced was blood. The chain recombines TRBV7-6 with TRBJ2-1; either TRBD1 or TRBD2 may fit D (5 bases each). This clonotype originated in a girl aged 10-17 years with multiple sclerosis. CDR3 region: CASSSTRDRGQFF. Written as DNA, the CDR3 is TGTGCCAGCAGCTCGACCCGGGACCGAGGGCAGTTCTTC.